The 30 T cell receptor beta chains below come from one sample, sequenced in a study of regulatory T cells in long-lasting Graves disease. Time point defined: persistent/refractory GD, antithyroid drugs over 5 years with positive TRAb. From RNA extracted from PBMCs, the TCR library was made. Construction of the TCR beta libraries employed iRepertoire HTBI primers in conjunction with Arm-PCR of CDR3 regions. TCRdb fed the multiplex PCR reads into MiXCR, producing one record per CDR3 protein. This table holds some 470,000 distinct CDR3 sequences, 20% to 25% found once. The starting material was peripheral blood mononuclear cells (PBMCs), obtained when the disease was refractory, from a patient treated with antithyroid drugs. The receptor source for this set is a female donor with Graves disease.

About this clonotype itself: This could be a read error, since a much larger clone is one nucleotide away. J is TRBJ1-5 and V is TRBV12-3 or TRBV12-4; D not resolved. The CDR3 is made up of 12 amino acids. V was trimmed by 7 bases and J by 2 bases, leaving 6 bases between them. CDR3 bases: TGTGCCAGCACCGCGCGCAATCAGCCCCAGCATTTT. Translating gives CASTARNQPQHF.

This clonotype was recorded a few times. The chain carries TRBV12-3 or TRBV12-4 and TRBJ1-1; no firm D call. V was trimmed by 6 bases and J by 3 bases, leaving 14 bases between them. This CDR3 has 14 residues. CDR3 DNA sequence: TGTGCCAGCAGCAGAGTGAGGGCAGACACTGAAGCTTTCTTT. This translates into CASSRVRADTEAFF.

In its sample, this clonotype was seen a few times. The chain carries TRBV4-1 and TRBJ2-2; a possible D gene is TRBD2 (5 bases). CDR1 MGHRA and CDR2 YSYEKL come from the germline V gene. The CDR3 contains 15 residues. V lost 1 base, J lost 5 bases, and 11 bases lay in between. CDR3 amino acids: CASSQAQRETGELFF. CDR3 DNA sequence: TGCGCCAGCAGCCAAGCGCAGAGGGAAACCGGGGAGCTGTTTTTT.

The chain has TRBV28 and TRBJ2-7; no firm D call. The germline gives CDR1 MDHEN, CDR2 SYDVKM. The CDR3 is made up of 15 amino acids. V was pared by 5 bases and J by 6 bases, with 20 bases between. The CDR3 loop is CASSPQAQPVFEQYF. The CDR3 bases are TGTGCCAGCAGTCCTCAGGCCCAACCGGTATTCGAGCAGTACTTC.

In this sample, this clonotype turned up once. V is TRBV14 and J is TRBJ2-7, with D uncertain. Trimming removed 4 bases from V and 6 bases from J, with 16 bases in between. Germline CDR1 SGHDN, CDR2 FVKESK. CDR3 length: 14 amino acids. CDR3 in amino acids: CASSLHTLTVEQYF. In DNA form, the CDR3 reads TGTGCCAGCAGCCTTCACACCCTAACGGTCGAGCAGTACTTC. The complete variable domain, with remaining parts taken from reference TRBV14 and TRBJ2-7, reads EAGVTQFPSHSVIEKGQTVTLRCDPISGHDNLYWYRRVMGKEIKFLLHFVKESKQDESGMPNNRFLAERTGGTYSTLKVQPAELEDSGVYFCASSLHTLTVEQYFGPGTRLTVT.

This clonotype was counted ten times or more. This chain links TRBV20-1 with TRBJ2-7, with 8 nucleotides matching TRBD2. V lost 0 bases to trimming and J lost 3 bases; unmatched junction nucleotides: 7. This CDR3 contains 15 residues. The germline CDR1 and CDR2 sequences are DFQATT and SNEGSKA (reference sequence). The CDR3 loop is CSARDKRAGVYEQYF. CDR3 coding DNA: TGCAGTGCTAGAGATAAGAGAGCGGGAGTCTACGAGCAGTACTTC.

This clonotype was seen a handful of times. The chain joins TRBV9 to TRBJ1-5; the D gene is possibly TRBD1 (6 bases). V dropped 4 bases and J dropped 6 bases, with 11 bases sitting between them. CDR1 and CDR2 (germline): SGDLS, YYNGEE. The length of the CDR3 is 13 residues. The CDR3 nucleotides read TGTGCCAGCAGCTACCAGGGGACTCAGCCCCAGCATTTT. Translating gives CASSYQGTQPQHF.

This clonotype showed up just a few times. CDR3 sequence: CASSLYENTGELFF. Here the CDR3 DNA reads TGTGCCAGCAGCTTATACGAAAACACCGGGGAGCTGTTTTTT. The chain couples TRBV7-2 to TRBJ2-2, with unresolved D. Trimming removed 2 bases from V and 2 bases from J, with 6 bases in between. The CDR3 is made up of 14 amino acids. From germline, CDR1 is SGHTA and CDR2 FQGNSA.

The chain uses TRBV7-2 and TRBJ1-5; 7 bases are shared with TRBD1. The CDR3 length is 15 residues. Trimming removed 0 bases from V and 5 bases from J; junction bases left unmatched: 4. Germline V gene lookup returns CDR1 SGHTA and CDR2 FQGNSA. CDR3 sequence: CASSLAGTADQPQHF. The DNA for the CDR3 is TGTGCCAGCAGCTTAGCTGGGACAGCCGATCAGCCCCAGCATTTT. Full variable domain (outside the CDR3, taken from reference TRBV7-2 and TRBJ1-5): GAGVSQSPSNKVTEKGKDVELRCDPISGHTALYWYRQSLGQGLEFLIYFQGNSAPDKSGLPSDRFSAERTGGSVSTLTIQRTQQEDSAVYLCASSLAGTADQPQHFGDGTRLSIL.

This clonotype occurred a few times. The chain recombines TRBV5-1 with TRBJ1-6, with 7 nucleotides matching TRBD1. The CDR3 runs 14 residues. Trimming at V came to 2 bases and at J to 5 bases, leaving 1 base not matched to a gene. Germline CDR1 is SGHRS and CDR2 is YFSETQ. The CDR3: CASSLGTDNSPLHF. CDR3 bases: TGCGCCAGCAGCTTAGGGACAGATAATTCACCCCTCCACTTT.

On this clonotype: A much larger clone sits a single nucleotide away, making a read error possible. This chain joins TRBV3-1 and TRBJ2-2; D gene ambiguous. Germline V gene lookup returns CDR1 LGHDT and CDR2 YNNKEL (reference sequence). The V end was cut by 3 bases, the J end by 4 bases, with 3 bases between. The CDR3 runs to 12 residues. The CDR3 reads CASSHLTGELFF. In DNA, the CDR3 is TGTGCCAGCAGCCACCTCACCGGGGAGCTGTTTTTT.

This clonotype has a handful of counts. This chain uses TRBV3-1 with TRBJ1-5; 8 bases fit TRBD1. V dropped 1 base and J dropped 2; count of bases not matched to a gene: 4. The CDR3 length is 16 residues. The germline V gene encodes CDR1 LGHDT and CDR2 YNNKEL (reference sequence). The CDR3 here is CASSQGTGYGNQPQHF. In DNA, the CDR3 is TGTGCCAGCAGCCAAGGGACAGGGTACGGCAATCAGCCCCAGCATTTT.

This clonotype was observed at least ten times. J is TRBJ1-2 and V is TRBV25-1; D is unresolved. The CDR3 has 10 residues. Germline V gene sequence: CDR1 MGHDK, CDR2 SYGVNS. V lost 6 bases and J lost 8, with 7 bases in between. The CDR3 sequence: CASRGVGYTF. CDR3 coding DNA: TGTGCCAGCAGAGGAGTAGGCTACACCTTC.

This clonotype was found many times. The rearrangement links TRBV28 to TRBJ2-7, with 7 bases fitting TRBD1. The germline V gene encodes CDR1 MDHEN and CDR2 SYDVKM. J was trimmed by 5 bases and V by 4 bases; bases with no gene match: 8. The CDR3 consists of 14 residues. In DNA, the CDR3 is TGTGCCAGCAGTTCCACAGGGGAGAGCAACGAGCAGTACTTC. Translated: CASSSTGESNEQYF. Using reference TRBV28 and TRBJ2-7 for the parts outside the CDR3, the full variable domain is DVKVTQSSRYLVKRTGEKVFLECVQDMDHENMFWYRQDPGLGLRLIYFSYDVKMKEKGDIPEGYSVSREKKERFSLILESASTNQTSMYLCASSSTGESNEQYFGPGTRLTVT.

The chain employs TRBV30 and TRBJ1-2; D uncertain. V was trimmed by 2 bases and J by 5 bases, leaving 9 bases between them. The CDR3 runs 12 residues. Germline loops: CDR1 GTSNPN, CDR2 SVGIG (reference sequence). This CDR3 reads CAWSSTGYGYTF. The CDR3, as DNA: TGTGCCTGGAGTAGTACCGGGTATGGCTACACCTTC. Full variable domain (rest looked up from reference TRBV30 and TRBJ1-2): SQTIHQWPATLVQPVGSPLSLECTVEGTSNPNLYWYRQAAGRGLQLLFYSVGIGQISSEVPQNLSASRPQDRQFILSSKKLLLSDSGFYLCAWSSTGYGYTFGSGTRLTVV.

This clonotype was seen many times. The chain joins TRBV7-9 to TRBJ1-1; D is unresolved. Per germline, CDR1 SEHNR and CDR2 FQNEAQ (reference sequence). CDR3 size: 12 residues. V dropped 2 bases and J dropped 3 bases, with 4 bases sitting between them. CDR3 amino acids: CASSLFDTEAFF. For the CDR3, the DNA is TGTGCCAGCAGCTTATTCGACACTGAAGCTTTCTTT.

The chain employs TRBV2 and TRBJ1-5; no reliable D call. The germline V gene encodes CDR1 SNHLY and CDR2 FYNNEI. Deletions cut 6 bases from V and 4 bases from J, with 13 bases between. The CDR3 is 14 residues long. The CDR3 region has the DNA TGTGCCAGCAGAGCCCGGGGAGCTAATCAGCCCCAGCATTTT. This sequence encodes CASRARGANQPQHF.

This clonotype was counted ten times or more. This sequence joins TRBV12-3 or TRBV12-4 and TRBJ1-2; a possible D gene is TRBD1 (5 bases). The CDR3 extends over 13 amino acids. Trimming stripped 5 bases from V and 8 bases from J, with 15 bases between. This CDR3 is CASSISGLFGYTF. The CDR3 nucleotides read TGTGCCAGCAGTATCTCAGGGTTATTCGGCTACACCTTC.

The rearrangement uses TRBV6-1 and TRBJ2-7, with 7 bases fitting TRBD1. Trimming removed 6 bases from V and 2 bases from J; junction bases left unmatched: 7. Germline lookup yields CDR1 MNHNS and CDR2 SASEGT. The CDR3 totals 14 residues. CDR3 loop: CASRWTGGTYEQYF. In nucleotides, the CDR3 is TGTGCCAGCAGGTGGACAGGAGGCACCTACGAGCAGTACTTC.

This clonotype occurred a few times. The chain joins TRBV7-2 to TRBJ1-3; TRBD1 is a possible D gene (6 bases). CDR1 is SGHTA and CDR2 is FQGNSA in the germline V gene. The CDR3 length is 16 residues. V lost 3 bases and J lost 2, with 14 bases in between. The CDR3 is CASSFGMGAAGNTIYF. The CDR3 DNA reads as TGTGCCAGCAGCTTTGGTATGGGGGCTGCTGGAAACACCATATATTTT.

This clonotype was detected ten times or more. The V gene is TRBV29-1, the J gene TRBJ1-5, with unresolved D. Trimming took off 4 bases at V and 5 bases at J, with 12 bases between the two ends. Per germline, CDR1 SQVTM and CDR2 ANQGSEA. The CDR3 is 13 residues long. The CDR3 DNA follows: TGCAGCGTTGTGGTGGCAGTCGATCAGCCCCAGCATTTT. This codes for CSVVVAVDQPQHF.

This clonotype was observed at least ten times. This chain connects TRBV19 to TRBJ1-1; possible D gene TRBD1, 6 bases. V was shortened by 8 bases and J by 0 bases, with 13 bases between the two germline ends. The germline V gene encodes CDR1 LNHDA and CDR2 SQIVND (reference sequence). The CDR3 sequence is 14 residues long. The CDR3 region has the DNA TGTGCCAGTTCTTGGACAGCCATGAACACTGAAGCTTTCTTT. Its translation: CASSWTAMNTEAFF.

This clonotype was detected ten times or more. V and J are TRBV3-1 and TRBJ1-2; D uncertain. The V gene's germline CDR1 is LGHDT and CDR2 YNNKEL (reference sequence). The CDR3 runs 13 residues. Trimming pared 7 bases from V and 2 bases from J, leaving 11 bases between. This chain's CDR3 is CASNPAGNYGYTF. The CDR3 DNA is TGTGCCAGCAACCCTGCAGGCAACTATGGCTACACCTTC.

This clonotype was counted ten times or more. The chain combines TRBV10-3 with TRBJ2-5; possible D gene TRBD2, 6 bases. Germline V gene sequence: CDR1 ENHRY, CDR2 SYGVKD. The CDR3 is 15 amino acids. Between the trimmed V and J ends, which lost 0 bases and 4 bases, there was a span of 12 bases. CDR3 loop: CAISESAIGGETQYF. CDR3 bases: TGTGCCATCAGTGAGTCGGCCATCGGGGGAGAGACCCAGTACTTC.

The table lists this clonotype with many counts. The chain is built from TRBV11-2 and TRBJ2-5; D gene ambiguous. CDR3 length: 15 amino acids. Per the germline V gene, CDR1 is SGHAT and CDR2 is FQNNGV. Trimming cost V 0 bases and J 9 bases, with 17 bases left between them. Here the CDR3 DNA reads TGTGCCAGCAGCTTAGAAGGTTGGACCCGGACGCCCCAGTACTTC. It yields the protein CASSLEGWTRTPQYF.

As for this clonotype: This may arise from a read error, as a much more abundant clone is one base away. This chain joins TRBV7-9 and TRBJ1-1; a possible D gene is TRBD1 (5 bases). The V end was cut by 7 bases, the J end by 9 bases, with 21 bases between. Germline CDR1 is SEHNR and CDR2 is FQNEAQ (reference sequence). The CDR3 has 14 amino acids. This CDR3 is CASNPGSHSTKAFF. As DNA, the CDR3 is TGTGCCAGCAACCCAGGGAGCCACTCCACCAAAGCTTTCTTT.

This clonotype was seen at least ten times. The gene calls are TRBV2 and TRBJ1-5; the D is unclear. V lost 2 bases to trimming and J lost 0 bases, with 14 bases between them. The CDR3 is made up of 17 amino acids. CDR1 SNHLY and CDR2 FYNNEI come from the germline V gene. The CDR3 DNA follows: TGTGCCAGCAGTGAACTGGGAGAGGTTTATAGCAATCAGCCCCAGCATTTT. It yields the protein CASSELGEVYSNQPQHF.

CDR3 nucleotides: TGTGCCAGCAGTGATCTAGCGGATACGCAGTATTTT. This encodes CASSDLADTQYF. J is TRBJ2-3 and V is TRBV28; possibly TRBD2 for D (6 bases). Germline lookup yields CDR1 MDHEN and CDR2 SYDVKM. The V and J ends lost 5 bases and 6 bases respectively, with 9 bases between them. The CDR3 spans 12 residues. The full variable domain, its missing parts supplied by reference TRBV28 and TRBJ2-3, is DVKVTQSSRYLVKRTGEKVFLECVQDMDHENMFWYRQDPGLGLRLIYFSYDVKMKEKGDIPEGYSVSREKKERFSLILESASTNQTSMYLCASSDLADTQYFGPGTRLTVL.

This clonotype appeared many times. J is TRBJ2-2 and V is TRBV7-8; TRBD2 matches at 8 bases. Unmatched junction bases numbered 8, after V lost 3 bases and J lost 2 bases. Germline V gene lookup returns CDR1 SGHVS and CDR2 FQNEAQ. The CDR3 is made up of 17 amino acids. The CDR3 sequence is CASSFSLGTSNTGELFF. The CDR3 DNA is TGTGCCAGCAGCTTCTCTCTTGGGACTAGTAACACCGGGGAGCTGTTTTTT.

This clonotype was picked up many times. The chain joins TRBV6-1 to TRBJ2-5; 10 bases are shared with TRBD2. Losses at the gene ends were 6 bases for V and 6 bases for J; bases not matched to a gene: 4. This CDR3 is 13 amino acids long. Germline V gives CDR1 MNHNS, CDR2 SASEGT. CDR3: CASSPSGSQTQYF. The CDR3 DNA reads as TGTGCCAGCAGCCCTAGCGGGAGTCAGACCCAGTACTTC.